The clone carrying this T cell receptor (beta chain) was seen many times. Antigen: not known. The data originate from a study of neurological immune-mediated disorders. Study-level points and caveats: None of the CDR3 amino acid sequences of expanded clones were shared across subjects, and this suggested private repertoires in all groups. The greatest degree of TCR clonal expansion was observed in HTLV-1-associated myelopathy, with the lowest in multiple sclerosis, below that of healthy controls.

The V and J ends lost 0 bases and 4 bases, in that order; junction bases with no gene match: 6. This CDR3 spans 16 amino acids. Germline loops: CDR1 SGHRS, CDR2 YFSETQ. Synthesis of cDNA was performed by 5'RACE using 10-nucleotide random UMIs. Sequencing runs each generated in excess of 180 million TCR-beta sequences derived from 15-18 subjects. TCRdb ran MiXCR on the 5' RACE reads and lists one entry per CDR3 protein. The sample holds 20,000 to 25,000 distinct CDR3 sequences, around 14% seen once. This sequence originates from a female donor with HTLV-1-associated myelopathy (HAM/TSP). Sequences were obtained from PBMCs. V usage is TRBV5-1 and J usage is TRBJ2-3; 9 positions agree with TRBD2. Written as DNA, the CDR3 is TGCGCCAGCAGCTTGGCGCGCGGGGGGGCCCCAGATACGCAGTATTTT. This codes for CASSLARGGAPDTQYF. Drawing the rest from reference TRBV5-1 and TRBJ2-3, the complete variable domain is KAGVTQTPRYLIKTRGQQVTLSCSPISGHRSVSWYQQTPGQGLQFLFEYFSETQRNKGNFPGRFSGRQFSNSRSEMNVSTLELGDSALYLCASSLARGGAPDTQYFGPGTRLTVL.